These T cell receptor beta chains were read from a single sample in a study of cytomegalovirus exposure and HLA in healthy donors. The assay was immunoSEQ multiplex PCR, and TCRdb's table has in-frame clones only and misses some. Of roughly 250,000 clones in the sample, almost 90% were seen once. The material sequenced was PBMCs. The receptors were sampled from a woman under 30 in good health and CMV-seronegative. Each CDR3 is given with its conserved first and last residue. A D gene is named only where the DNA matches it firmly. Some rows mark clone size as missing; the rest say once, few, many or name a class of expanded clone.

TRBV27	NA	16	TRBJ1-1	TRBD1	TGTGCCAGCAGAAAACGGACAGGGGGTATAGGCACTGAAGCTTTCTTT	CASRKRTGGIGTEAFF
TRBV4-2	NA	16	TRBJ2-7	NA	TGTGCCAGCAGCCAAGGCGTGATAGGGGAAGGTTTCGAGCAGTACTTC	CASSQGVIGEGFEQYF
TRBV27	NA	15	TRBJ2-6	TRBD2	TGTGCCAGCAGGGGGGGGTTCGCTGGGGCCAACGTCCTGACTTTC	CASRGGFAGANVLTF
TRBV18	NA	14	TRBJ2-1	TRBD1	TGTGCCAGCTCACCACTGGACAGGACGAATGAGCAGTTCTTC	CASSPLDRTNEQFF
TRBV27	NA	14	TRBJ2-2	NA	TGTGCCAGCAGTGGAGGAACAGCGGCCGGGGAGCTGTTTTTT	CASSGGTAAGELFF
TRBV21-1	NA	14	TRBJ1-5	NA	TGTGCCAGCAGCAAATTCAGGGTTGGGAAGCCCCAGCATTTT	CASSKFRVGKPQHF
TRBV6-5	NA	14	TRBJ2-5	TRBD1	TGTGCCAGCAGTTACTCGACAGGGAAAGAGACCCAGTACTTC	CASSYSTGKETQYF
TRBV4-2	NA	14	TRBJ1-6	NA	TGTGCCAGCAGCCAAAACAGGGATAATTCACCCCTCCACTTT	CASSQNRDNSPLHF
TRBV29-1	few	13	TRBJ1-2	NA	TGCAGCGAGCAGGCTGTCGGGGGCTATGGCTACACCTTC	CSEQAVGGYGYTF
TRBV6-5	NA	15	TRBJ2-1	TRBD2	TGTGCCAGCAGTTACTCCTGGACTAGCGGGGGAGAGCAGTTCTTC	CASSYSWTSGGEQFF
TRBV7-9	NA	16	TRBJ2-7	NA	TGTGCCAGCAGCTTAGGGCGGACAGCCACGCAGGCCGAGCAGTACTTC	CASSLGRTATQAEQYF
TRBV6-1	NA	15	TRBJ2-7	TRBD1	TGTGCCAGCAGACTAGGACAGGGAGCAATCTACGAGCAGTACTTC	CASRLGQGAIYEQYF
TRBV6-5	NA	15	TRBJ2-7	TRBD2	TGTGCCAGCAGCCAAACTAGCGGGGATGACTACGAGCAGTACTTC	CASSQTSGDDYEQYF
TRBV6-1	NA	16	TRBJ2-3	NA	TGTGCCAGCAGTGCTCTCGGAAGGGGAAGCACAGATACGCAGTATTTT	CASSALGRGSTDTQYF
TRBV5-1	NA	16	TRBJ2-1	TRBD2	TGCGCCAGCAGCTCGAGCGTAATCGGGACTAGCAAAGAGCAGTTCTTC	CASSSSVIGTSKEQFF
TRBV7-9	NA	19	TRBJ2-3	TRBD2	TGTGCCAGCAGCTTATGGCTTGCGGGGGGGCAGTGGGACACAGATACGCAGTATTTT	CASSLWLAGGQWDTDTQYF
TRBV5-1	once	14	TRBJ1-2	NA	TGCGCCAGCAGCTTGACAGGGTTGGACTATGGCTACACCTTC	CASSLTGLDYGYTF
TRBV27	NA	15	TRBJ1-2	TRBD1	TGTGCCAGCAGTCCCCGGACAGGGGTAAACTATGGCTACACCTTC	CASSPRTGVNYGYTF
TRBV28	NA	15	TRBJ1-2	TRBD1	TGTGCCAGCAGTTTATCAGTGACAGGGGTTTATGGCTACACCTTC	CASSLSVTGVYGYTF
TRBV18	NA	13	TRBJ1-1	NA	TGTGCCAGCTCAAGCGACAGGAACACTGAAGCTTTCTTT	CASSSDRNTEAFF
TRBV7-8	NA	15	TRBJ2-5	TRBD2	TGTGCCAGCAGCCGAGAGGGACTAGCACAAGAGACCCAGTACTTC	CASSREGLAQETQYF
TRBV4-3	NA	14	TRBJ2-3	NA	TGCGCCAGCAGCCAAGAGCGGGGCACAGATACGCAGTATTTT	CASSQERGTDTQYF
TRBV27	NA	13	TRBJ1-1	NA	TGTGCCAGCAGCCTCTCGGGGTACGCTGAAGCTTTCTTT	CASSLSGYAEAFF
TRBV28	NA	15	TRBJ1-5	NA	TGTGCCAGCAGTTTATCTTCAGGGGTCAATCAGCCCCAGCATTTT	CASSLSSGVNQPQHF
TRBV5-1	NA	15	TRBJ2-1	NA	TGCGCCAGCCAAGGCGGGGCCGGGGTTTACAATGAGCAGTTCTTC	CASQGGAGVYNEQFF
TRBV29-1	NA	13	TRBJ1-1	NA	TGCAGCGACACCGGGACACTGAACACTGAAGCTTTCTTT	CSDTGTLNTEAFF
TRBV28	NA	11	TRBJ1-1	NA	TGTGCCAGCAGTTGGGGAGGTGAAGCTTTCTTT	CASSWGGEAFF
TRBV4-1	NA	18	TRBJ1-5	TRBD1	TGCGCCAGCAGCCAAGCGGACAGGGGGCGAGCTGGCAATCAGCCCCAGCATTTT	CASSQADRGRAGNQPQHF
TRBV13	few	15	TRBJ1-6	TRBD1	TGTGCCAGCAGCGACGGACAGGGCCAGAATTCACCCCTCCACTTT	CASSDGQGQNSPLHF
TRBV5-1	NA	13	TRBJ2-5	TRBD1	TGCGCCAGCAGCCGACAGGGGTTAGAGACCCAGTACTTC	CASSRQGLETQYF
TRBV5-5	NA	15	TRBJ2-2	TRBD1	TGTGCCAGCCGGTATGGGACAGGGCTCACCGGGGAGCTGTTTTTT	CASRYGTGLTGELFF
TRBV28	NA	14	TRBJ1-6	NA	TGTGCCAGCAGACCAGGGGAATATAATTCACCCCTCCACTTT	CASRPGEYNSPLHF
TRBV9	NA	14	TRBJ1-3	NA	TGTGCCAGCAGCGTAGTACAGGAGGGAAACACCATATATTTT	CASSVVQEGNTIYF
TRBV19	NA	15	TRBJ2-2	NA	TGTGCCAGTAGTATAGACAGGGCGAACACCGGGGAGCTGTTTTTT	CASSIDRANTGELFF
TRBV7-7	NA	15	TRBJ1-3	NA	TGTGCTAGCAGCTTATCCGCAGGGGCGGGAAACACCATATATTTT	CASSLSAGAGNTIYF
TRBV15	NA	16	TRBJ2-1	TRBD1	TGTGCCACCAGCCGCGCCCGGGACAGGGAAAACAATGAGCAGTTCTTC	CATSRARDRENNEQFF
TRBV5-6	NA	13	TRBJ1-6	NA	TGTGCCAGCAGCTCTGCGGGGGTTTCACCCCTCCACTTT	CASSSAGVSPLHF
TRBV2	NA	14	TRBJ2-7	NA	TGTGCCAGCAGTGGACAGGACAGCTCCTACGAGCAGTACTTC	CASSGQDSSYEQYF
TRBV6-6	NA	13	TRBJ1-1	NA	TGTGCCAGCAGTGGACAGATGAACACTGAAGCTTTCTTT	CASSGQMNTEAFF
TRBV4-2	NA	16	TRBJ2-2	NA	TGTGCCAGCAGCCAGACCCGGGACTCCTACACCGGGGAGCTGTTTTTT	CASSQTRDSYTGELFF
TRBV9	NA	15	TRBJ1-1	NA	TGTGCCAGCAGCCCTGGACAGCCGGGCGGCACTGAAGCTTTCTTT	CASSPGQPGGTEAFF
TRBV11-2	NA	14	TRBJ1-2	TRBD1	TGTGCCAGCAGCTTAGCCCCGACAGGGGACGGCTACACCTTC	CASSLAPTGDGYTF
TRBV27	NA	15	TRBJ1-2	TRBD1	TGTGCCAGCAGTTTATTAGGACAGGGGGTCTATGGCTACACCTTC	CASSLLGQGVYGYTF
TRBV25-1	NA	15	TRBJ1-2	NA	TGTGCCAGCAGTGTTTACGCCGGGACACGTGAGGACTACACCTTC	CASSVYAGTREDYTF
TRBV28	many	15	TRBJ1-3	NA	TGTGCCATTTCTCGGGACTCCGACTCTGGAAACACCATATATTTT	CAISRDSDSGNTIYF
TRBV2	NA	16	TRBJ2-2	TRBD1	TGTGCCAGCAGTGATCTGGGACAGGACAACACCGGGGAGCTGTTTTTT	CASSDLGQDNTGELFF
TRBV29-1	NA	17	TRBJ2-3	TRBD2	TGCAGCGTTGAAGAGGGGTATAGCGGGGGGGCCGCAGATACGCAGTATTTT	CSVEEGYSGGAADTQYF
TRBV5-1	NA	17	TRBJ1-4	TRBD1	TGCGCCAGCAGCGGCGAGGACAGGGTCTCGACTAATGAAAAACTGTTTTTT	CASSGEDRVSTNEKLFF
TRBV28	NA	14	TRBJ1-5	NA	TGTGCCAGCATCCCGACAGATAGCAATCAGCCCCAGCATTTT	CASIPTDSNQPQHF
TRBV2	NA	17	TRBJ2-7	NA	TGTGCCAGCAGTAGTGCCGCATGGAGCGGCCGCTCCTACGAGCAGTACTTC	CASSSAAWSGRSYEQYF
TRBV6-5	few	14	TRBJ1-2	TRBD1	TGTGCCAGCAGGATGACAGGGGGCTTCTATGGCTACACCTTC	CASRMTGGFYGYTF
TRBV5-1	NA	16	TRBJ2-1	NA	TGCGCCAGCAGCTTTTATGCGACGGGGGACTACAATGAGCAGTTCTTC	CASSFYATGDYNEQFF
TRBV10-2	NA	14	TRBJ2-1	TRBD2	TGCGCCAGCAGTCGACTAGCGGGAGACAATGAGCAGTTCTTC	CASSRLAGDNEQFF
TRBV11-2	few	13	TRBJ1-1	NA	TGTGCCAGCAGCCCGGGGGGTAACACTGAAGCTTTCTTT	CASSPGGNTEAFF
TRBV2	few	13	TRBJ1-2	NA	TGTGCCAGCAGTGAACGGGTAGTCTATGGCTACACCTTC	CASSERVVYGYTF
TRBV25-1	NA	16	TRBJ1-5	NA	TGTGCCAGCAGTGAGGGAGGGCTGGGGGAATCCCAGCCCCAGCATTTT	CASSEGGLGESQPQHF
TRBV7-2	NA	15	TRBJ1-5	NA	TGTGCCAGCAGCCCAGGGAAACATAGCAATCAGCCCCAGCATTTT	CASSPGKHSNQPQHF
TRBV12-5	NA	14	TRBJ2-5	TRBD2	TGTGCTAGTGCTCTTAGCGGGGGACAAGAGACCCAGTACTTC	CASALSGGQETQYF
TRBV7-2	NA	14	TRBJ1-6	NA	TGTGCCAGCAGCTCCCCCCTTAATGAGTCACCCCTCCACTTT	CASSSPLNESPLHF